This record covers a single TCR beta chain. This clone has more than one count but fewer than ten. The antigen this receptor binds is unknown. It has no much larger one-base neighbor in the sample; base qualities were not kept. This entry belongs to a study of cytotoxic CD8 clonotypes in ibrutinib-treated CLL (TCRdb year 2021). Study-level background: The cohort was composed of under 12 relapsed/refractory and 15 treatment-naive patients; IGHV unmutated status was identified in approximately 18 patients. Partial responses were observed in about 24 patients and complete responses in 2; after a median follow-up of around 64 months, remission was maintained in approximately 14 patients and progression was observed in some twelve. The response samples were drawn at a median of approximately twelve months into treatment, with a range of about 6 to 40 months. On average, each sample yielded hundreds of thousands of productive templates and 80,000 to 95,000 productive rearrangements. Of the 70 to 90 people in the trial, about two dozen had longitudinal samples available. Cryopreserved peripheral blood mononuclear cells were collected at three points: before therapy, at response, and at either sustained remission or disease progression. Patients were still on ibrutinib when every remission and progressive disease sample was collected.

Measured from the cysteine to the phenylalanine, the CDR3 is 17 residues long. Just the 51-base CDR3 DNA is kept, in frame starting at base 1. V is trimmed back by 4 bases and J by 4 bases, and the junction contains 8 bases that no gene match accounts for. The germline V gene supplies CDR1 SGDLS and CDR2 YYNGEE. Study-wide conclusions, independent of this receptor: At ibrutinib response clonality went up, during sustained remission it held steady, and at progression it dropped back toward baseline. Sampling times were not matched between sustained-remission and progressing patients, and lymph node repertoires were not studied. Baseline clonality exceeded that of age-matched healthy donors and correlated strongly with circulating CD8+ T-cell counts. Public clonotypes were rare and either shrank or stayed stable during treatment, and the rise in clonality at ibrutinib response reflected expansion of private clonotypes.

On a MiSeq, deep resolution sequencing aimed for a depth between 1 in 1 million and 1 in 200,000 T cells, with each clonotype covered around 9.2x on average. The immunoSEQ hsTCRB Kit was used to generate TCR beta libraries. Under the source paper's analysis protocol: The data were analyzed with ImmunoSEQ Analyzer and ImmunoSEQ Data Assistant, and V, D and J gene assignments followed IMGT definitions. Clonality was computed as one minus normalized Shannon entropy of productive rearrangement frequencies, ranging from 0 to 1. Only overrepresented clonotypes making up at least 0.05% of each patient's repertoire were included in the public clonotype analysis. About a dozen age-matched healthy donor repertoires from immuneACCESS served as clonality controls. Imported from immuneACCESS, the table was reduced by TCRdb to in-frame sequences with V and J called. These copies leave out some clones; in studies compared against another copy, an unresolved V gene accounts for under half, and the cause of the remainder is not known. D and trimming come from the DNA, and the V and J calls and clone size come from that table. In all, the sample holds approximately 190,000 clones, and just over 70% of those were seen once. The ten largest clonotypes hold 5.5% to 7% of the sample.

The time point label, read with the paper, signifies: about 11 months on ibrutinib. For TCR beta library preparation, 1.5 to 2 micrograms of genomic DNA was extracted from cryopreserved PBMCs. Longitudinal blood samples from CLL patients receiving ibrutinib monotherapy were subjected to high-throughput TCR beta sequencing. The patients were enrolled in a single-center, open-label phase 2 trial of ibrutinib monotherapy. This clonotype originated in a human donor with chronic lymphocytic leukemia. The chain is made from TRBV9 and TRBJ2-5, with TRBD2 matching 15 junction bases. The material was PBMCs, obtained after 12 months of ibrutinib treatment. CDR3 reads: CASSTGTSGRRVETQYF. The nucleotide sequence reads TGTGCCAGCAGCACCGGGACTAGCGGGAGGCGAGTAGAGACCCAGTACTTC.